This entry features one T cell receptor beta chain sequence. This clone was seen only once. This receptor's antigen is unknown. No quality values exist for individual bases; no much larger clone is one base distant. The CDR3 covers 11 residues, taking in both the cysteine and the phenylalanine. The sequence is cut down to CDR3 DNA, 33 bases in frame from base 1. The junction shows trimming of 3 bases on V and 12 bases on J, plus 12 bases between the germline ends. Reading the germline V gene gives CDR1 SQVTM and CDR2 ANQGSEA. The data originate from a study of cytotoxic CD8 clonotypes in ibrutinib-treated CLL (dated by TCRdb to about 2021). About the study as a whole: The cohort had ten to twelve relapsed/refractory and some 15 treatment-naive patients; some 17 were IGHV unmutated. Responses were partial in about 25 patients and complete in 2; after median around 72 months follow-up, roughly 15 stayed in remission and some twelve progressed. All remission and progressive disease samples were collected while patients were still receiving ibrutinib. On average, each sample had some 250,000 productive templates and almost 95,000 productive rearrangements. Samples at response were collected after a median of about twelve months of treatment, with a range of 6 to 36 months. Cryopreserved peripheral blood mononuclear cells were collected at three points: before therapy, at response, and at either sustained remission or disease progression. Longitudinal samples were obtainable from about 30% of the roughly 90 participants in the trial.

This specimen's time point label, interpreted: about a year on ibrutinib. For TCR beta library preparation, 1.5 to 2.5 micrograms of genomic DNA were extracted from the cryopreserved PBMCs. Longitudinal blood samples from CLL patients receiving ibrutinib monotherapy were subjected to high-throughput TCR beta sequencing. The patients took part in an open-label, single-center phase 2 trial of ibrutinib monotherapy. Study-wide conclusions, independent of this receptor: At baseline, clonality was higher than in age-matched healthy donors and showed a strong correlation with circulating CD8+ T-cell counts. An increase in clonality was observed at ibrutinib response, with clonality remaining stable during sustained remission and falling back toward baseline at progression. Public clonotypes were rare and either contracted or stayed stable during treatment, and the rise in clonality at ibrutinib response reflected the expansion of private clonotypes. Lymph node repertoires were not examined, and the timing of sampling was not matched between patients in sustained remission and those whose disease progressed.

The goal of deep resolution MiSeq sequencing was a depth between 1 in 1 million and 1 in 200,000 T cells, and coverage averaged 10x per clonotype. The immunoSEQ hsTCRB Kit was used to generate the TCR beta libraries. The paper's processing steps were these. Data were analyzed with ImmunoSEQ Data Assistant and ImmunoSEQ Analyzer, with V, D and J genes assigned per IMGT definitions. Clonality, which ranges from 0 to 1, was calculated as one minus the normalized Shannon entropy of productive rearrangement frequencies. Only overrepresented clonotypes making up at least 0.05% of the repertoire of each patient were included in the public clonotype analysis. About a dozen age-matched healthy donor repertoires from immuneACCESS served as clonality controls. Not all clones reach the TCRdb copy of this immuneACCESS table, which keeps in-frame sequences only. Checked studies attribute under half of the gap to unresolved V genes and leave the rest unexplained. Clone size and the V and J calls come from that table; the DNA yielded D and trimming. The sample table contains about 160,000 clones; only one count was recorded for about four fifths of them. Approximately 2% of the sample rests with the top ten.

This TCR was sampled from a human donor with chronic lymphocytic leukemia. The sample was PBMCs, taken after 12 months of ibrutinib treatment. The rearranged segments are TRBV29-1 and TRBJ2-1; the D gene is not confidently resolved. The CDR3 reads CSVEAPQGQFF. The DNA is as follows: TGCAGCGTTGAGGCTCCTCAAGGGCAGTTCTTC.